Each of the 21 T cell receptor beta chains below was sequenced from the same sample in a study of human T cells and chemical hapten exposure. TCRdb reprocessed the RACE reads with MiXCR, giving one entry per CDR3 protein. The sample has roughly 200,000 distinct CDR3 sequences, roughly a quarter seen once. Noted time point: patch test 3, about 24 weeks after DPC sensitization. Treatment of the sample: therapeutic diphenylcyclopropenone sensitization with weekly scalp DPC. The sample consisted of whole blood, taken in connection with sensitization to the hapten diphenylcyclopropenone (DPC). The origin of the receptors is a woman between 40 and 55 years old with alopecia areata. Some clones in this sample may be carry-over from other donors' samples.

The rearrangement links TRBV7-2 to TRBJ2-2; D is perhaps TRBD2 (5 bases). Germline loops: CDR1 SGHTA, CDR2 FQGNSA. V lost 5 bases and J lost 1, with 11 bases in between. The CDR3 runs to 15 residues. The CDR3 sequence: CASSLPTRNTGELFF. The DNA for the CDR3 is TGTGCCAGCAGCCTTCCCACTAGGAACACCGGGGAGCTGTTTTTT.

Comments on this clonotype: Since the CDR3 does not end with the conserved phenylalanine or tryptophan, this likely comes from a read error. The rearrangement joins TRBV6-1 to TRBJ2-7; 12 nucleotides align to TRBD2. V lost 6 bases to trimming and J lost 2 bases; unmatched junction nucleotides: 5. The CDR3 contains 15 residues. CDR1 is MNHNS and CDR2 is SASEGT in the germline V gene. The CDR3 protein is CASRLGTSGPYEQYL. The CDR3 nucleotides read TGTGCCAGCAGACTCGGGACTAGCGGGCCCTACGAGCAGTACCTC.

The V gene is TRBV6-2 or TRBV6-3, the J gene TRBJ2-3, with D tentatively TRBD1 (6 bases). Trimming removed 1 base at V and 7 bases at J, with 9 bases between. The germline V gene has CDR1 MNHEY and CDR2 SVGEGT. The CDR3 has 13 residues. CDR3 DNA: TGTGCCAGCAGTTACTTGCAGGGGAATACGCAGTATTTT. It yields the protein CASSYLQGNTQYF.

V gene TRBV28 combines with J gene TRBJ1-3; D is unclear. The V end was cut by 6 bases, the J end by 2 bases, with 14 bases between. Germline loops: CDR1 MDHEN, CDR2 SYDVKM. The CDR3 spans 15 residues. The CDR3 sequence is CASRPTENTGNTIYF. As DNA, the CDR3 is TGTGCCAGCAGACCCACAGAGAATACTGGAAACACCATATATTTT.

The chain recombines TRBV7-2 with TRBJ2-1, with 13 bases matching TRBD2. V gave up 5 bases and J gave up 8 bases; unmatched junction bases: 9. Germline V gene data show CDR1 as SGHTA and CDR2 as FQGNSA. The CDR3 has 16 amino acids. CDR3 loop: CASSPWTSGSFDEQFF. CDR3 DNA: TGTGCCAGCAGCCCCTGGACTAGCGGGAGTTTCGATGAGCAGTTCTTC. The whole variable domain, remainder taken from reference TRBV7-2 and TRBJ2-1, is GAGVSQSPSNKVTEKGKDVELRCDPISGHTALYWYRQSLGQGLEFLIYFQGNSAPDKSGLPSDRFSAERTGGSVSTLTIQRTQQEDSAVYLCASSPWTSGSFDEQFFGPGTRLTVL.

This chain joins TRBV4-3 and TRBJ2-7, with TRBD1 identical over 7 bases. The CDR3 spans 13 residues. Germline CDR1 reads LGHNA; CDR2 reads YSLEER. V shed 4 bases, J shed 9 bases, and the junction held 9 bases outside the gene matches. CDR3 in amino acids: CASSLDRQGPQYF. In nucleotides, the CDR3 is TGCGCCAGCAGCCTAGATCGACAGGGACCGCAGTACTTC.

The V gene is TRBV20-1, the J gene TRBJ1-1; no clear D. The CDR3 is 14 residues long. Per germline, CDR1 DFQATT and CDR2 SNEGSKA (reference sequence). V was pared by 2 bases and J by 3 bases, with 13 bases between. The CDR3 loop reads CSARTTASYTEAFF. Written as DNA, the CDR3 is TGCAGTGCTAGAACAACAGCTAGCTACACTGAAGCTTTCTTT.

The rearrangement joins TRBV12-3 or TRBV12-4 to TRBJ1-4; TRBD1 matches at 7 bases. This CDR3 contains 17 residues. Trimming removed 4 bases from V and 4 bases from J; junction bases left unmatched: 12. In nucleotides, the CDR3 is TGTGCCAGCAGTTACTACTTAGGGGGCGCCGGTAATGAAAAACTGTTTTTT. Its translation: CASSYYLGGAGNEKLFF.

The table lists this clonotype with a few counts. The chain has TRBV7-2 and TRBJ2-1; tentatively, D is TRBD2 (7 bases). Germline V gene lookup returns CDR1 SGHTA and CDR2 FQGNSA. The V end was cut by 6 bases, the J end by 7 bases, with 19 bases between. The CDR3 contains 15 residues. The CDR3 bases are TGTGCCAGCAGTTGGGGGGCTAGCGGCATAAATGAGCAGTTCTTC. It translates to CASSWGASGINEQFF.

J is TRBJ2-5 and V is TRBV5-1; D may be TRBD1 (6 bases). The length of the CDR3 is 16 residues. V gave up 0 bases and J gave up 3 bases, with 15 bases separating them. The germline CDR1 and CDR2 sequences are SGHRS and YFSETQ. CDR3 sequence: CASSLVLGGVEETQYF. In nucleotides, the CDR3 is TGCGCCAGCAGCTTGGTTTTAGGGGGAGTTGAAGAGACCCAGTACTTC.

The V and J genes are TRBV6-1 and TRBJ2-1; D not certain. CDR3 size: 14 residues. Trimming removed 3 bases from V and 3 bases from J, with 9 bases in between. Germline assignment: CDR1 MNHNS and CDR2 SASEGT. CDR3 bases: TGTGCCAGCAGTGACCTATCCTTCTACAATGAGCAGTTCTTC. This sequence encodes CASSDLSFYNEQFF.

A few counts support this clonotype. V is TRBV23-1 and J is TRBJ2-3, with D perhaps given as TRBD1 or TRBD2 (5 bases each). TRBV23-1 is reported as an ORF; its role is uncertain. V lost 8 bases to trimming and J lost 4 bases, with 7 bases between them. The CDR3 contains 11 residues. Written as DNA, the CDR3 is TGCGCCAGCCGGGGACCAGATACGCAGTATTTT. Translated, it gives CASRGPDTQYF.

V usage is TRBV5-1 and J usage is TRBJ2-1; D possibly matches TRBD1 or TRBD2 (6 bases each). CDR3 size: 16 residues. Trimming removed 2 bases at V and 8 bases at J, with 20 bases between. Germline loops: CDR1 SGHRS, CDR2 YFSETQ. The CDR3 region is CASSFSGSLGGHEQFF. Here the CDR3 DNA reads TGCGCCAGCAGCTTCTCAGGGTCTCTCGGGGGCCATGAGCAGTTCTTC.

This chain connects TRBV15 to TRBJ1-3, with 7 bases matching TRBD1. The CDR3 extends over 19 amino acids. CDR1 is LNHNV, CDR2 YYDKDF, per germline (reference sequence). V dropped 0 bases and J dropped 4; count of bases not matched to a gene: 15. CDR3 amino acids: CATSRDSMYQGVVGNTIYF. In nucleotides, the CDR3 is TGTGCCACCAGCAGAGATTCAATGTACCAGGGGGTTGTAGGAAACACCATATATTTT.

The chain couples TRBV19 to TRBJ2-5, with 10 nucleotides matching TRBD1. Germline V gene lookup returns CDR1 LNHDA and CDR2 SQIVND (reference sequence). The CDR3 covers 15 residues. The V and J ends lost 5 bases and 6 bases, in that order; junction bases with no gene match: 9. CDR3 DNA sequence: TGTGCCAGTAGTCCTCGACAGGGGGCAGAGCAGACCCAGTACTTC. Translation gives CASSPRQGAEQTQYF.

The rearrangement joins TRBV6-2 or TRBV6-3 to TRBJ2-6; the D is unclear. The CDR3 spans 13 residues. The germline V and J ends were trimmed by 6 bases and 6 bases, with 9 bases remaining between them. Germline CDR1 reads MNHEY; CDR2 reads SVGEGT. CDR3 DNA sequence: TGTGCCAGCAGAAGAGAATTGGCCAACGTCCTGACTTTC. Its translation: CASRRELANVLTF.

V gene TRBV30 combines with J gene TRBJ2-7, with D unresolved. This CDR3 has 16 amino acids. V dropped 2 bases and J dropped 2 bases, with 19 bases sitting between them. Germline V gene lookup returns CDR1 GTSNPN and CDR2 SVGIG (reference sequence). CDR3 sequence: CAWSYPRVFLPYEQYF. CDR3 in DNA: TGTGCCTGGAGTTATCCTAGGGTTTTTTTGCCCTACGAGCAGTACTTC. The variable domain in full, completed from reference TRBV30 and TRBJ2-7, reads SQTIHQWPATLVQPVGSPLSLECTVEGTSNPNLYWYRQAAGRGLQLLFYSVGIGQISSEVPQNLSASRPQDRQFILSSKKLLLSDSGFYLCAWSYPRVFLPYEQYFGPGTRLTVT.

The rearrangement uses TRBV20-1 and TRBJ1-1; perhaps TRBD1 as D (5 bases). This CDR3 comprises 14 residues. V lost 6 bases and J lost 2, with 16 bases in between. Germline lookup yields CDR1 DFQATT and CDR2 SNEGSKA (reference sequence). Written as DNA, the CDR3 is TGCAGTGCGCGGCAAGGGAGGACAAACACTGAAGCTTTCTTT. This codes for CSARQGRTNTEAFF.

The chain is built from TRBV6-2 or TRBV6-3 and TRBJ2-2; 7 bases match TRBD2. This CDR3 is built from 16 residues. The germline V gene has CDR1 MNHEY and CDR2 SVGEGT. With 3 bases clipped from V and 0 bases from J, the junction kept 4 bases outside the gene matches. CDR3 sequence: CASSYTSVTNTGELFF. CDR3 nucleotide sequence: TGTGCCAGCAGTTATACTAGCGTCACGAACACCGGGGAGCTGTTTTTT.

In this sample, this clonotype turned up a few times. This chain uses TRBV29-1 with TRBJ1-2; tentative D call: TRBD1 (5 bases). Deletions cut 6 bases from V and 2 bases from J, with 13 bases between. CDR3 length equals 13 residues. CDR1 and CDR2 from the germline V gene are SQVTM and ANQGSEA. CDR3 protein: CSVRTLLNYGYTF. The CDR3 DNA reads as TGCAGCGTCAGGACACTCCTCAACTATGGCTACACCTTC.

In its sample, this clonotype was seen a few times. The rearrangement uses TRBV10-3 and TRBJ2-3; D not resolved. Between the trimmed V and J ends, which lost 2 bases and 5 bases, there was a span of 2 bases. The CDR3 is 11 residues long. Germline CDR1 ENHRY, CDR2 SYGVKD. The CDR3 region is CAISEGDTQYF. The DNA of the CDR3 is TGTGCCATCAGTGAGGGAGATACGCAGTATTTT.